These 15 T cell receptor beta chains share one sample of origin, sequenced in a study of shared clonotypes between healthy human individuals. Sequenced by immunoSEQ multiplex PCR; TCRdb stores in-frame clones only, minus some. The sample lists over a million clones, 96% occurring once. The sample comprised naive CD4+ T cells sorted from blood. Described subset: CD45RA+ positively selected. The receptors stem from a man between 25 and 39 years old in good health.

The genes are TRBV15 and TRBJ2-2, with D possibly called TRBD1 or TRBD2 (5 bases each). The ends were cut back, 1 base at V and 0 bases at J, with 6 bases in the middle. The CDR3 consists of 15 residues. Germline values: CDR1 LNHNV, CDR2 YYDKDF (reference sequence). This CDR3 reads CATSRGDANTGELFF. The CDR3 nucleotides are TGTGCCACCAGCAGAGGGGACGCGAACACCGGGGAGCTGTTTTTT. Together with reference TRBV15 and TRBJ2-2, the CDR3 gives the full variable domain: DAMVIQNPRYQVTQFGKPVTLSCSQTLNHNVMYWYQQKSSQAPKLLFHYYDKDFNNEADTPDNFQSRRPNTSFCFLDIRSPGLGDTAMYLCATSRGDANTGELFFGEGSRLTVL.

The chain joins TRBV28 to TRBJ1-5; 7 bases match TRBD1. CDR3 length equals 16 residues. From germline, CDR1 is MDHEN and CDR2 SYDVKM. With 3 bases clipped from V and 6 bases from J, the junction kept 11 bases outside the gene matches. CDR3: CASSFRGDRVGQPQHF. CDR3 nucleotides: TGTGCCAGCAGTTTTAGGGGTGACAGGGTGGGTCAGCCCCAGCATTTT.

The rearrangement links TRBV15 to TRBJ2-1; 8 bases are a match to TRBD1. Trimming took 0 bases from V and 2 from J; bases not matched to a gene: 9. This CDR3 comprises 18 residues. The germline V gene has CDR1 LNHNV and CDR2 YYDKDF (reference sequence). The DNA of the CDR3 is TGTGCCACCAGCAGAGAATACCGGACAGGGTCCACCTACAATGAGCAGTTCTTC. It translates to CATSREYRTGSTYNEQFF.

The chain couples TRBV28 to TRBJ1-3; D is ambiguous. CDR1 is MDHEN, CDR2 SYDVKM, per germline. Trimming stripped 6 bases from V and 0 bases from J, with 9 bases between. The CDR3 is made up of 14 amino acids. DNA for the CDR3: TGTGCCAGCAGCCGCATAGACTCTGGAAACACCATATATTTT. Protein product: CASSRIDSGNTIYF.

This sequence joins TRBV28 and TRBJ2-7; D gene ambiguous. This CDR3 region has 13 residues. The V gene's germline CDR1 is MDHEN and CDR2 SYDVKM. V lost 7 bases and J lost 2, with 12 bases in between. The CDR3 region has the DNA TGTGCCAGCAACGGGCCCCCGGCCTACGAGCAGTACTTC. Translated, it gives CASNGPPAYEQYF.

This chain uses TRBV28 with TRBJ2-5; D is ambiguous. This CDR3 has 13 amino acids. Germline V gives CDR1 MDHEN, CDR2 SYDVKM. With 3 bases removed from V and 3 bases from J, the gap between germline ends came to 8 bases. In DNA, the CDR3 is TGTGCCAGCAGTTTTATCAGCGAAGAGACCCAGTACTTC. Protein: CASSFISEETQYF.

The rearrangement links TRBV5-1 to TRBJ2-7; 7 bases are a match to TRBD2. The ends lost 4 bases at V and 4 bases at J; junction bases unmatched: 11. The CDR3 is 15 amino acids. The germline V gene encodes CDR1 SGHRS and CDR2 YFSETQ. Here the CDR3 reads CASSKTIAGGYEQYF. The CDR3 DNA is TGCGCCAGCAGCAAAACTATAGCGGGCGGTTACGAGCAGTACTTC.

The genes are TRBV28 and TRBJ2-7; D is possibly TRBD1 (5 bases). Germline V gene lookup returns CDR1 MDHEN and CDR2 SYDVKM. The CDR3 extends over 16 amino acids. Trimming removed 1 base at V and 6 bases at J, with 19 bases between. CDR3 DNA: TGTGCCAGCAGTTTATTACCAGGGCCCCTCAAGTTCGAGCAGTACTTC. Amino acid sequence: CASSLLPGPLKFEQYF.

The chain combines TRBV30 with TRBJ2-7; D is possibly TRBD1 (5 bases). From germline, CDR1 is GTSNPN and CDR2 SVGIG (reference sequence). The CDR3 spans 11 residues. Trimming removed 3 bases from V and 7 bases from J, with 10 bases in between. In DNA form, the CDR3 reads TGTGCCTGGAGCGACAGTCGGGAGCAGTACTTC. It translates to CAWSDSREQYF.

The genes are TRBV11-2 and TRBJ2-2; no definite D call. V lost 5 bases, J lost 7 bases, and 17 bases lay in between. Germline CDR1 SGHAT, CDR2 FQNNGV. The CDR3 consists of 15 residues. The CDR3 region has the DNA TGTGCCAGCAGCCCACAAGGGTTTACGGGCGGGGAGCTGTTTTTT. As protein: CASSPQGFTGGELFF.

CDR3 sequence reads: CASRPFGGASYEQYF. CDR3 nucleotides: TGCGCCAGCAGGCCGTTTGGCGGAGCATCCTACGAGCAGTACTTC. The rearrangement links TRBV10-1 to TRBJ2-7; unclear D gene. Deletions cut 6 bases from V and 1 base from J, with 16 bases between. This CDR3 comprises 15 residues. Germline CDR1 and CDR2: WNHNN and SYGVQD (reference sequence).

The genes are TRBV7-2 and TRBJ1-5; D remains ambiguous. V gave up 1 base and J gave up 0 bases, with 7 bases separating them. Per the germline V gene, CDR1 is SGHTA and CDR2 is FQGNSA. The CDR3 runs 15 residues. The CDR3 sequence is CASSLVGLSNQPQHF. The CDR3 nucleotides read TGTGCCAGCAGCTTAGTTGGTCTTAGCAATCAGCCCCAGCATTTT.

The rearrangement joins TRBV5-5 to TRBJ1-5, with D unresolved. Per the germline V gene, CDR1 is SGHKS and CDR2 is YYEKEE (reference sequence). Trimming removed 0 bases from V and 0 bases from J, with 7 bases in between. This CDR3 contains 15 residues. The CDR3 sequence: CASSLGLGSNQPQHF. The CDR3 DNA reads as TGTGCCAGCAGCTTGGGACTAGGTAGCAATCAGCCCCAGCATTTT.

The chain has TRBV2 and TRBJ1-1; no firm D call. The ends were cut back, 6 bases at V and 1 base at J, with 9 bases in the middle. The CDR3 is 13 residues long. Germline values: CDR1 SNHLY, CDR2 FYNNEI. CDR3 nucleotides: TGTGCCAGCAGGAGGGATTGGAACACTGAAGCTTTCTTT. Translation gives CASRRDWNTEAFF.

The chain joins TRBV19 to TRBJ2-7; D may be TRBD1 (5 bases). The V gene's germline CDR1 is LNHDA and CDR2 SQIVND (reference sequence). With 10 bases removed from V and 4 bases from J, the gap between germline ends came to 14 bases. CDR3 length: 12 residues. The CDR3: CATRSQGYEQYF. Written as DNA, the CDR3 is TGTGCCACCCGATCCCAGGGTTACGAGCAGTACTTC.